The entry below describes one T cell receptor beta chain. Treatment defined: randomized to nivolumab then ipilimumab (arm A) or the reverse (arm B). Patients had received no earlier DNA-damaging chemotherapy. From thawed PBMCs, live CD3+CD8+ cells negative for CD19 and CD56 were sorted. This specimen belongs to a study of sequential checkpoint blockade in melanoma. Study context: Each arm's sequence ended with maintenance nivolumab.

The CDR3 is made up of 16 amino acids. The germline V gene encodes CDR1 MNHNY and CDR2 SVGAGI (reference sequence). V shed 2 bases and J 2 bases; nucleotides not matched to a gene: 5. Using immunoSEQ multiplex PCR, the repertoire was profiled, and TCRdb retains in-frame clones only, with some absent. The table lists some 10,000 clones, roughly four fifths of them singletons. The sequence came from a human donor with melanoma. The chain has TRBV6-6 and TRBJ2-3; 9 nucleotides line up with TRBD2. The material sequenced was CD8+ T cells sorted from blood (inferred from file names), taken from a patient given nivolumab and ipilimumab in sequence. CDR3 in DNA: TGTGCCAGCAGTTACGAATCTAGCGGGGACACAGATACGCAGTATTTT. Translated: CASSYESSGDTDTQYF.